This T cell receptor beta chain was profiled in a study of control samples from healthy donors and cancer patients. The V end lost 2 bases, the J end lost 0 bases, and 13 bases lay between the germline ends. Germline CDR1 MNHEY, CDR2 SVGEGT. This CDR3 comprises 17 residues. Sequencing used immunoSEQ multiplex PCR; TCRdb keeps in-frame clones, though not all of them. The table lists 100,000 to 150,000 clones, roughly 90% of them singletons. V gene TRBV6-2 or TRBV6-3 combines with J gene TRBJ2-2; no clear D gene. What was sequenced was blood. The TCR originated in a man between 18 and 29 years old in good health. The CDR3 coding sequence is TGTGCCAGCAGTTACGAGATTCAACAGACGAACACCGGGGAGCTGTTTTTT. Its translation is CASSYEIQQTNTGELFF.